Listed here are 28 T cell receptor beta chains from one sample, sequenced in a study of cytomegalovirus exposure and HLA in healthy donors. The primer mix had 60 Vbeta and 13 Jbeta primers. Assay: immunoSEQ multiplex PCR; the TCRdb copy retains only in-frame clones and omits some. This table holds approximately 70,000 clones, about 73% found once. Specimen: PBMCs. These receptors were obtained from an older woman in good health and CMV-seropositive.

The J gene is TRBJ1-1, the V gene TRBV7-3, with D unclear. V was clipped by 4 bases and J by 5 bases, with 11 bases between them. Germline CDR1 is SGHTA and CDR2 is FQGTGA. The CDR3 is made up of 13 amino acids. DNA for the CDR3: TGTGCCAGCAGCTCAGGCGCTTCAACTGAAGCTTTCTTT. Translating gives CASSSGASTEAFF.

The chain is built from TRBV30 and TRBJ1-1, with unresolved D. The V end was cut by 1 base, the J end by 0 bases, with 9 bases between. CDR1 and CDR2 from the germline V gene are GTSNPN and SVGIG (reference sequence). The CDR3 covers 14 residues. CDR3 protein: CAWSDSIMNTEAFF. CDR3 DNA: TGTGCCTGGAGTGACAGTATTATGAACACTGAAGCTTTCTTT.

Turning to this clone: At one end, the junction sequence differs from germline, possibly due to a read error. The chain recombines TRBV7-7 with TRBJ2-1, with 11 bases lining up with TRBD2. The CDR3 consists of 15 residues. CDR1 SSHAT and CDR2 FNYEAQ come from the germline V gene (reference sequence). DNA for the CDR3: TGTGCTAGCAGCTTAGCGGGGGGGCCCCACAATGAGCAGTTCTTC. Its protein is CASSLAGGPHNEQFF.

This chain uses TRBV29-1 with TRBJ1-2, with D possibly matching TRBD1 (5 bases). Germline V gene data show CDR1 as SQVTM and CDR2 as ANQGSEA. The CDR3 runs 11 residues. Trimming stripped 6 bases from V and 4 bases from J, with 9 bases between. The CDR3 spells CSVEQVYGYTF. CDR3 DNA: TGCAGCGTGGAACAGGTCTATGGCTACACCTTC.

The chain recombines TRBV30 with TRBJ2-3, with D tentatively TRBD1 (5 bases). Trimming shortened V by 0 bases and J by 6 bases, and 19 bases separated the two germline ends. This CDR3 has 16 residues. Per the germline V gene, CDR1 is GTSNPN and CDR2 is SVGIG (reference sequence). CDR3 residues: CAWSVRRTSLQDTQYF. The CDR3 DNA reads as TGTGCCTGGAGTGTACGCAGGACATCTCTCCAGGATACGCAGTATTTT.

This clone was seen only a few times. CDR3 sequence: CASSRTATSNYGYTF. The CDR3 DNA sequence: TGTGCCAGCAGTCGGACAGCCACCTCTAACTATGGCTACACCTTC. The chain has TRBV6-5 and TRBJ1-2; the D gene is possibly TRBD1 (6 bases). Trimming cost V 5 bases and J 0 bases, with 13 bases left between them. The CDR3 runs to 15 residues. Germline CDR1 and CDR2: MNHEY and SVGAGI.

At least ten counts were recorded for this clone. CDR3 loop: CASSYGTANTEAFF. Written as DNA, the CDR3 is TGCGCCAGCAGCTACGGGACAGCGAACACTGAAGCTTTCTTT. The chain recombines TRBV4-1 with TRBJ1-1, with 7 bases fitting TRBD1. Per the germline V gene, CDR1 is MGHRA and CDR2 is YSYEKL. V gave up 5 bases and J gave up 1 base; unmatched junction bases: 4. This CDR3 has 14 residues.

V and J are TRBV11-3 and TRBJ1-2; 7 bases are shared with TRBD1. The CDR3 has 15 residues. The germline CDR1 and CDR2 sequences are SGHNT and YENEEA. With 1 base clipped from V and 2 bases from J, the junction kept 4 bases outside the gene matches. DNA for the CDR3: TGTGCCAGCAGCTTAGGGGTACAGGGGAACTATGGCTACACCTTC. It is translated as CASSLGVQGNYGYTF.

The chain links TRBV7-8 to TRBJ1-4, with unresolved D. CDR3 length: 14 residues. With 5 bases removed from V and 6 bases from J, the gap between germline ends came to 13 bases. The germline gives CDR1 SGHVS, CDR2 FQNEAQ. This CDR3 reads CASSRTEAYEKLFF. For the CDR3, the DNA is TGTGCCAGCAGCCGGACGGAGGCTTATGAAAAACTGTTTTTT.

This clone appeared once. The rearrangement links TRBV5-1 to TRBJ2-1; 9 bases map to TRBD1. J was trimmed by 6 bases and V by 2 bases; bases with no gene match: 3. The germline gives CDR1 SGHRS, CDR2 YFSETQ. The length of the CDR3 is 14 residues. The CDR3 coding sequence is TGCGCCAGCAGCTTTGCGACAGGGGGCAATGAGCAGTTCTTC. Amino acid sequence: CASSFATGGNEQFF.

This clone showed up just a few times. The CDR3 DNA sequence: TGTGCCAGCAGTTACTCGGGACAGGGCAATCAGCCCCAGCATTTT. Translating it yields CASSYSGQGNQPQHF. The V call is TRBV6-5, the J call TRBJ1-5; 8 bases map to TRBD1. The CDR3 is made up of 15 amino acids. Germline CDR1 MNHEY, CDR2 SVGAGI. Losses at the gene ends were 0 bases for V and 2 bases for J; bases not matched to a gene: 0.

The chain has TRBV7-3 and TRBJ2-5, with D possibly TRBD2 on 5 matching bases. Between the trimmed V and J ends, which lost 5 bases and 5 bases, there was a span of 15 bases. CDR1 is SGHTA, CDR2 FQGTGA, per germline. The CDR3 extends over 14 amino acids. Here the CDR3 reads CASSPSRVGETQYF. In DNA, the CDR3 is TGTGCCAGCAGCCCCTCGCGGGTTGGGGAGACCCAGTACTTC. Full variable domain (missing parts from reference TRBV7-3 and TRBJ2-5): GAGVSQTPSNKVTEKGKYVELRCDPISGHTALYWYRQSLGQGPEFLIYFQGTGAADDSGLPNDRFFAVRPEGSVSTLKIQRTERGDSAVYLCASSPSRVGETQYFGPGTRLLVL.

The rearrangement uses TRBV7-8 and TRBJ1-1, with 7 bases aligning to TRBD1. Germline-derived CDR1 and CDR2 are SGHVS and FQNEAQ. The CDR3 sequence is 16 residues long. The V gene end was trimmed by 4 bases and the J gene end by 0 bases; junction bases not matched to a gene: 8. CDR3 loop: CASSSGQINMNTEAFF. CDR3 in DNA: TGTGCCAGCAGCTCGGGACAGATTAACATGAACACTGAAGCTTTCTTT.

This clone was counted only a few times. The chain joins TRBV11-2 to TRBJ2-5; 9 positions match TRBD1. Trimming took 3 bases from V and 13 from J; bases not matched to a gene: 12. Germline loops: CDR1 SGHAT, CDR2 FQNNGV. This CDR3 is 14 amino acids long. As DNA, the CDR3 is TGTGCCAGCAGCTTCTCCCCGGGACAGGGTTTGTGGTACTTC. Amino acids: CASSFSPGQGLWYF. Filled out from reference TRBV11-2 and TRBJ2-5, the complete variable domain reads EAGVAQSPRYKIIEKRQSVAFWCNPISGHATLYWYQQILGQGPKLLIQFQNNGVVDDSQLPKDRFSAERLKGVDSTLKIQPAKLEDSAVYLCASSFSPGQGLWYFGPGTRLLVL.

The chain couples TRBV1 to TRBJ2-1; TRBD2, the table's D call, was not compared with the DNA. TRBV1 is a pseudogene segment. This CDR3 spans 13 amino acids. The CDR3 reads CTSRLAGGHEQFF. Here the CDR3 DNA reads TGCACCAGCCGTCTAGCGGGAGGTCATGAGCAGTTCTTC.

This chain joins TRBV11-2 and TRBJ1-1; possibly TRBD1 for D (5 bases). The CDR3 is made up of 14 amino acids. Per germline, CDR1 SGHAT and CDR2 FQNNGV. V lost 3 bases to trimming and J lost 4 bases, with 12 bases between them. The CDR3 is CASSFGALGTEAFF. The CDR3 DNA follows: TGTGCCAGCAGCTTTGGGGCATTGGGCACTGAAGCTTTCTTT.

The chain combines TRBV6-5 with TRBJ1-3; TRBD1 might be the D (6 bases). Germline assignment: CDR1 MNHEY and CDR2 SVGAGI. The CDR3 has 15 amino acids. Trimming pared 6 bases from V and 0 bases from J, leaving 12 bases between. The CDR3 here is CASRMTGHSGNTIYF. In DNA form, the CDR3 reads TGTGCCAGCAGGATGACAGGTCACTCTGGAAACACCATATATTTT.

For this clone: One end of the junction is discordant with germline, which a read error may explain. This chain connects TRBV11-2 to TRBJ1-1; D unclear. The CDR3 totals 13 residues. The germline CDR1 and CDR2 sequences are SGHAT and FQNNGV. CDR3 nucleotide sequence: TGTGCCAGCAGATTAGTAGCGTACACTGAAGCTTTCTTT. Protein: CASRLVAYTEAFF.

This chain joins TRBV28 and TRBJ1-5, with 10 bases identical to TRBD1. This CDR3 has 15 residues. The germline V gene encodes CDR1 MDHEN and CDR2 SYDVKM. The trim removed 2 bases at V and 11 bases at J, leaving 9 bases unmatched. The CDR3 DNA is TGTGCCAGCAGTTTACCCGGACAGGGGGTTATGGCCCAGCATTTT. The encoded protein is CASSLPGQGVMAQHF.

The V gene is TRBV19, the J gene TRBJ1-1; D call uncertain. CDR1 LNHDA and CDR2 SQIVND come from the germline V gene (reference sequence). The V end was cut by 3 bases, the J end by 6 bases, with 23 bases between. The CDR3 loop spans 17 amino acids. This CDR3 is CASSIGYSWSGEAEAFF. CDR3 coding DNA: TGTGCCAGTAGTATTGGATACTCATGGTCGGGTGAAGCTGAAGCTTTCTTT.

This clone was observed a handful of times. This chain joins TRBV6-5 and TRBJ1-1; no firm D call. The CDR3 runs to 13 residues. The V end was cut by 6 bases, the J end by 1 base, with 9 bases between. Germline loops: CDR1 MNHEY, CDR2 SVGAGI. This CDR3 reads CASRVQKNTEAFF. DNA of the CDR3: TGTGCCAGCAGAGTGCAGAAGAACACTGAAGCTTTCTTT.

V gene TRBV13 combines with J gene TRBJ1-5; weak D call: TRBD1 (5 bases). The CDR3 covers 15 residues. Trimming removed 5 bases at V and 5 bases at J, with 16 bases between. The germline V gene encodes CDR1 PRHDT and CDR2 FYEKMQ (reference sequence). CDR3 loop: CASSAREDKDQPQHF. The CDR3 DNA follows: TGTGCCAGCAGCGCTCGGGAGGACAAGGATCAGCCCCAGCATTTT.

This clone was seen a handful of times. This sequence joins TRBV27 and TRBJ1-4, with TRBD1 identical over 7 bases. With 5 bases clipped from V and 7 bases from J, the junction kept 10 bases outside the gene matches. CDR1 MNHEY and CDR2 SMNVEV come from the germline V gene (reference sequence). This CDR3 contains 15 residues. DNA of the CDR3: TGTGCCAGCAGTCCGATAAGGGGGCGCGGTGAAAAACTGTTTTTT. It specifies CASSPIRGRGEKLFF.

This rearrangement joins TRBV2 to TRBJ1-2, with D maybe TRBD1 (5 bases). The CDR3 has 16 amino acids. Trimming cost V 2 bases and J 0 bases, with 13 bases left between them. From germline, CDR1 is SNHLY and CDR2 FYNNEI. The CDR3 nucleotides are TGTGCCAGCAGTGAATTTATGGGGCCCCCTAACTATGGCTACACCTTC. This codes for CASSEFMGPPNYGYTF.

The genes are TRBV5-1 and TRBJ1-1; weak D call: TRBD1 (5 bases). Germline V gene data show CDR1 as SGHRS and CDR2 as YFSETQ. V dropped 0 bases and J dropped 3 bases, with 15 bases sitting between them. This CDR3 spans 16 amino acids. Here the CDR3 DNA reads TGCGCCAGCAGCTTGGCCCCGGGGGAAGGGGACACTGAAGCTTTCTTT. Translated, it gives CASSLAPGEGDTEAFF.

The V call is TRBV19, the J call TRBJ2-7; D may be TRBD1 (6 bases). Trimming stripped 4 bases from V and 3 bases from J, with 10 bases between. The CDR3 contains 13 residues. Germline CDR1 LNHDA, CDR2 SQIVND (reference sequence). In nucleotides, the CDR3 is TGTGCCAGTAGTACAGGGGTGGGCTACGAGCAGTACTTC. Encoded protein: CASSTGVGYEQYF.

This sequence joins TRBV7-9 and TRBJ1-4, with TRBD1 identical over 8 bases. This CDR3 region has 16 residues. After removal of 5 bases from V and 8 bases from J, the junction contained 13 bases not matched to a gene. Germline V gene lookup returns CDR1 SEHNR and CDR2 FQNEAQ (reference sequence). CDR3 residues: CASSPQSGTGEEKLFF. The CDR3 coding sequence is TGTGCCAGCAGCCCCCAATCCGGGACAGGAGAAGAAAAACTGTTTTTT.

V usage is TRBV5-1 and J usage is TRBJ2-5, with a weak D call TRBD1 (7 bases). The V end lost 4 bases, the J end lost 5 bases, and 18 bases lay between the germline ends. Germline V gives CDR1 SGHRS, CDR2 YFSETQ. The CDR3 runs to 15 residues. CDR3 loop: CASSKFEGAGETQYF. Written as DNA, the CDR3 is TGCGCCAGCAGCAAGTTTGAGGGGGCGGGGGAGACCCAGTACTTC.